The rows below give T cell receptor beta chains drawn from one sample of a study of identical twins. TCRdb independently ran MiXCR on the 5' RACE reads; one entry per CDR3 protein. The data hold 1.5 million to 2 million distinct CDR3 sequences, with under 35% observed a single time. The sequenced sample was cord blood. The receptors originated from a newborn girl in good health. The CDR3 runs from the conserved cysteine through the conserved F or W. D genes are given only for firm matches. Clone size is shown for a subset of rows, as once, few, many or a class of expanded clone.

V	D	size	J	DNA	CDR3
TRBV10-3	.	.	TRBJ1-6	TGTGCCATCAGTGACGGGGTTAGGGATAATTCACCCCTCCACTTT	CAISDGVRDNSPLHF
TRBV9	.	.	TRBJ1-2	TGTGCCAGCAGCCCTAATGCCCTCTATGGCTACACCTTC	CASSPNALYGYTF
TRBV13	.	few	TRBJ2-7	TGTGCCAGCAGCTTAGCTTTCCAGGGTTCCTACGAGCAGTACTTC	CASSLAFQGSYEQYF
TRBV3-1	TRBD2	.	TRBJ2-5	TGTGCCAGCAGCCAAGATGGGAGCGGGGGATACCAAGAGACCCAGTACTTC	CASSQDGSGGYQETQYF
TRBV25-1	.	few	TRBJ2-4	TGTGCCAGCAGTGAATTGGGGGGCCTCAACATTCAGTACTTC	CASSELGGLNIQYF
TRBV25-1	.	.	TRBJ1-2	TGTGCCAGCAGTGATCCTAAGGGGGTCGGCTACACCTTC	CASSDPKGVGYTF
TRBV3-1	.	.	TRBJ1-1	TGTGCCAGCAGCCAAGTACCACCACAGACAGGCAAAGGGGCTGAAGCTTTCTTT	CASSQVPPQTGKGAEAFF
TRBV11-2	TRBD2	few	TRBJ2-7	TGTGCCAGCAGCTTAGTAGGGACTAGCCGCTACGAGCAGTACTTC	CASSLVGTSRYEQYF
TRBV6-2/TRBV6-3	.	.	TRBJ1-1	TGTGCCAGCAGTTACCGGCAGGGACATGCCCCTGAAGCTTTCTTT	CASSYRQGHAPEAFF
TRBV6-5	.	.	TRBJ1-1	TGTGCCAGCAGTTTCTGGGCAGGATCTGAAGCTTTCTTT	CASSFWAGSEAFF
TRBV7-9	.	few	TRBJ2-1	TGTGCCAGCCAGGACAATGAGCAGTTCTTC	CASQDNEQFF